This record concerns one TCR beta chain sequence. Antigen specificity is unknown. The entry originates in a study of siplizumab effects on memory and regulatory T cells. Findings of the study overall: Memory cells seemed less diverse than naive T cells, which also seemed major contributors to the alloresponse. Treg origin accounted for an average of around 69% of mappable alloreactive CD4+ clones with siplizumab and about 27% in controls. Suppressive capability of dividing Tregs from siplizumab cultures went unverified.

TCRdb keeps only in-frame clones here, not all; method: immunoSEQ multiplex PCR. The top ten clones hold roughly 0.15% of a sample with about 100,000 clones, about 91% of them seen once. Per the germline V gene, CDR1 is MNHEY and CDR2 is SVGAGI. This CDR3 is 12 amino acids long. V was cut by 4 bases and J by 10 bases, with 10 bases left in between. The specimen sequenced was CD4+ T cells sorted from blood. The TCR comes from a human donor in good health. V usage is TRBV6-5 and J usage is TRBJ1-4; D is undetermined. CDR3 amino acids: CASSSSAGKLFF. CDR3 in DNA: TGTGCCAGCAGTTCCAGTGCGGGAAAACTGTTTTTT.